Below are 16 T cell receptor beta chains sequenced from a single sample in a study of cytomegalovirus exposure and HLA in healthy donors. Clones were sequenced by immunoSEQ multiplex PCR, and TCRdb holds only the in-frame ones, with some missing. Among a few hundred thousand clones listed, 70% to 90% were seen once. The sequenced material came from PBMCs. Receptor source: a woman aged 18-29 years in good health and CMV-seronegative.

This chain uses TRBV11-2 with TRBJ1-1; 8 bases fit TRBD1. Germline V gene data show CDR1 as SGHAT and CDR2 as FQNNGV. The CDR3 extends over 18 amino acids. V shed 5 bases and J 0 bases; nucleotides not matched to a gene: 14. The chain's CDR3 is CASSPLGTGVDLNTEAFF. CDR3 nucleotides: TGTGCCAGCAGCCCTCTGGGGACAGGTGTTGACCTGAACACTGAAGCTTTCTTT. Complete variable domain (other parts from reference TRBV11-2 and TRBJ1-1): EAGVAQSPRYKIIEKRQSVAFWCNPISGHATLYWYQQILGQGPKLLIQFQNNGVVDDSQLPKDRFSAERLKGVDSTLKIQPAKLEDSAVYLCASSPLGTGVDLNTEAFFGQGTRLTVV.

The chain links TRBV5-6 to TRBJ1-2; 9 positions match TRBD1. The CDR3 extends over 14 amino acids. The V gene's germline CDR1 is SGHDT and CDR2 YYEEEE. V dropped 4 bases and J dropped 2; count of bases not matched to a gene: 3. CDR3: CASSPGTGNYGYTF. DNA of the CDR3: TGTGCCAGCAGCCCAGGGACAGGGAACTATGGCTACACCTTC.

The rearrangement joins TRBV15 to TRBJ2-7; 8 positions agree with TRBD2. This CDR3 comprises 15 residues. CDR1 and CDR2 (germline): LNHNV, YYDKDF (reference sequence). The junction had 4 bases not matched to a gene; V was cut back by 0 bases and J by 3 bases. The CDR3 nucleotides are TGTGCCACCAGCAGAGATGCGGGGGGAGGCTACGAGCAGTACTTC. Protein: CATSRDAGGGYEQYF.

The rearrangement uses TRBV7-8 and TRBJ1-4; D not certain. From germline, CDR1 is SGHVS and CDR2 FQNEAQ. The CDR3 has 14 residues. Trimming cost V 5 bases and J 4 bases, with 11 bases left between them. DNA of the CDR3: TGTGCCAGCAGCCCGGGAGTTGATAATGAAAAACTGTTTTTT. Translating it yields CASSPGVDNEKLFF.

The CDR3 nucleotides are TGTGCCAGCAGCAAAGTACTATATTGGACAAAACCCTTTAACACCGGGGAGCTGTTTTTT. Translated: CASSKVLYWTKPFNTGELFF. This rearrangement joins TRBV21-1 to TRBJ2-2; the D call TRBD1 from the table was never checked on the DNA. TRBV21-1 has pseudogene status. This CDR3 is 20 amino acids long.

V usage is TRBV27 and J usage is TRBJ1-1; TRBD1 is a possible D gene (5 bases). Looked up from germline, CDR1 is MNHEY and CDR2 is SMNVEV (reference sequence). V was shortened by 8 bases and J by 6 bases, with 13 bases between the two germline ends. The CDR3 spans 12 residues. The CDR3, as DNA: TGTGCCAGCGGGGCGTATGGGGCTGAAGCTTTCTTT. It translates to CASGAYGAEAFF.

This rearrangement joins TRBV19 to TRBJ1-5, with 7 positions matching TRBD1. Germline loops: CDR1 LNHDA, CDR2 SQIVND (reference sequence). The CDR3 contains 13 residues. The ends lost 5 bases at V and 5 bases at J; junction bases unmatched: 3. The CDR3 sequence: CASSGGQYQPQHF. The DNA for the CDR3 is TGTGCCAGTAGTGGGGGACAGTATCAGCCCCAGCATTTT. The entire variable domain, with the rest obtained from reference TRBV19 and TRBJ1-5, is as follows: DGGITQSPKYLFRKEGQNVTLSCEQNLNHDAMYWYRQDPGQGLRLIYYSQIVNDFQKGDIAEGYSVSREKKESFPLTVTSAQKNPTAFYLCASSGGQYQPQHFGDGTRLSIL.

The sample holds a few counts of this clone. CDR3 sequence: CSGGGGHEQFF. The CDR3 DNA reads as TGCAGTGGGGGTGGAGGACATGAGCAGTTCTTC. The rearrangement links TRBV20-1 to TRBJ2-1; TRBD2 might be the D (5 bases). The V end was cut by 7 bases, the J end by 8 bases, with 12 bases between. The CDR3 runs 11 residues. In germline, CDR1 is DFQATT, CDR2 SNEGSKA (reference sequence).

The V gene is TRBV29-1, the J gene TRBJ2-5; no firm D call. This CDR3 spans 14 amino acids. Trimming removed 6 bases at V and 1 base at J, with 15 bases between. Germline V gene sequence: CDR1 SQVTM, CDR2 ANQGSEA. CDR3 nucleotides: TGCAGCGTGGCCCAAGTGGCAGGCCAAGAGACCCAGTACTTC. Protein sequence: CSVAQVAGQETQYF.

This chain links TRBV12-1 with TRBJ2-7; TRBD2, as called in the table, went unchecked against the DNA. TRBV12-1 is assigned pseudogene status. The CDR3 is 12 amino acids. The CDR3 DNA is TGTGCCAGCAGAGCCCGTCCCTACGAGCAGTACTTC. This translates into CASRARPYEQYF.

Worth noting for this clone: Other DNA sequences in the same sample also yield this CDR3. The gene calls are TRBV27 and TRBJ2-1; TRBD1 matches at 10 bases. Germline V gene sequence: CDR1 MNHEY, CDR2 SMNVEV (reference sequence). V shed 2 bases, J shed 7 bases, and the junction held 5 bases outside the gene matches. The CDR3 length is 15 residues. The CDR3 region is CASSLRDRGDNEQFF. CDR3 DNA: TGTGCCAGCAGTTTACGGGACAGGGGCGATAATGAGCAGTTCTTC.

The V and J genes are TRBV11-3 and TRBJ2-5, with D possibly matching TRBD1 (6 bases). This CDR3 is 13 amino acids long. The ends were cut back, 5 bases at V and 6 bases at J, with 13 bases in the middle. CDR1 SGHNT and CDR2 YENEEA come from the germline V gene. CDR3 nucleotide sequence: TGTGCCAGCAGCCCGGGACAATTACAGACCCAGTACTTC. This gives the protein CASSPGQLQTQYF.

The chain couples TRBV6-1 to TRBJ2-7; TRBD2 matches 9 bases. The CDR3 contains 15 residues. V dropped 7 bases and J dropped 0; count of bases not matched to a gene: 7. Germline assignment: CDR1 MNHNS and CDR2 SASEGT. CDR3: CASTSLAGASYEQYF. CDR3 bases: TGTGCCAGCACTTCACTAGCGGGTGCCTCCTACGAGCAGTACTTC.

A few counts support this clone. V and J are TRBV7-9 and TRBJ1-5; maybe TRBD1 (5 bases). The germline V gene has CDR1 SEHNR and CDR2 FQNEAQ (reference sequence). This CDR3 is built from 13 residues. V was shortened by 3 bases and J by 4 bases, with 7 bases between the two germline ends. In DNA form, the CDR3 reads TGTGCCAGCAGCTTCGGGGGAAATCAGCCCCAGCATTTT. This codes for CASSFGGNQPQHF.

The chain recombines TRBV2 with TRBJ2-5; 9 bases line up with TRBD2. Germline CDR1 and CDR2: SNHLY and FYNNEI. This CDR3 has 17 residues. The V gene end was trimmed by 3 bases and the J gene end by 5 bases; junction bases not matched to a gene: 13. The chain's CDR3 is CASSELTALAGKETQYF. The CDR3 DNA is TGTGCCAGCAGTGAGCTCACGGCTCTAGCGGGAAAGGAGACCCAGTACTTC.

The chain carries TRBV6-1 and TRBJ2-3; a possible D gene is TRBD2 (6 bases). V lost 6 bases and J lost 3, with 16 bases in between. From germline, CDR1 is MNHNS and CDR2 SASEGT. This CDR3 spans 15 amino acids. The CDR3 DNA reads as TGTGCCAGCAGGGGGGGAGAAGCGAGGACAGATACGCAGTATTTT. It yields the protein CASRGGEARTDTQYF.